Below are 7 T cell receptor beta chains sequenced from a single sample in a study of blood T cells in healthy people across ages. A second PCR of roughly 7 to 11 cycles used a sample-barcoded 5' primer and a J-beta primer mix. TCRdb processed the 5' RACE reads anew with MiXCR; each CDR3 protein has one entry. The sample lists 800,000 to 950,000 distinct CDR3 sequences; under 35% were seen once. These sequences were also reported in another study, on T cells of mothers and their children.

The material sequenced was blood. The receptors derive from a woman in her thirties or forties in good health.

This clonotype was detected only a few times. The genes are TRBV7-8 and TRBJ2-7; D remains ambiguous. In germline, CDR1 is SGHVS, CDR2 FQNEAQ. Trimming pared 1 base from V and 2 bases from J, leaving 9 bases between. The CDR3 length is 14 residues. CDR3 amino acids: CASSLGVLAYEQYF. CDR3 DNA sequence: TGTGCCAGCAGCTTAGGCGTCCTGGCCTACGAGCAGTACTTC.

To note about this clonotype: This may come from a read error, since a much larger clone is one base off. This rearrangement joins TRBV28 to TRBJ2-1, with D maybe TRBD2 (6 bases). There are 13 residues in the CDR3. Germline V gene lookup returns CDR1 MDHEN and CDR2 SYDVKM. The CDR3: CTSSGGTANEQFF. CDR3 sequence (DNA): TGTACCAGCAGTGGGGGGACGGCGAATGAGCAGTTCTTC.

CDR3 coding DNA: TGTGCCAGCATCAGAAGGTGGGCAGGGATAGACTCTGGGGCCAACGTCCTGACTTTC. Protein product: CASIRRWAGIDSGANVLTF. The chain links TRBV2 to TRBJ2-6; maybe TRBD1 (5 bases). Germline lookup yields CDR1 SNHLY and CDR2 FYNNEI. This CDR3 contains 19 residues. Deletions cut 7 bases from V and 0 bases from J, with 22 bases between.

By frequency in the sample, this clonotype is medium-sized. The V gene is TRBV29-1, the J gene TRBJ2-6; D remains ambiguous. Trimming cost V 5 bases and J 4 bases, with 6 bases left between them. The germline CDR1 and CDR2 sequences are SQVTM and ANQGSEA. The CDR3 is made up of 12 amino acids. The DNA for the CDR3 is TGCAGCGTTCAGACAGGGGCCAACGTCCTGACTTTC. Its protein product is CSVQTGANVLTF.

The chain is built from TRBV4-1 and TRBJ2-5; 10 bases match TRBD2. Germline-derived CDR1 and CDR2 are MGHRA and YSYEKL. The ends lost 1 base at V and 7 bases at J; junction bases unmatched: 12. This CDR3 has 17 residues. Here the CDR3 DNA reads TGCGCCAGCAGCCAAGGAAGAAGCGGGGGGGTGCGAGGGACCCAGTACTTC. Its protein is CASSQGRSGGVRGTQYF.

V is TRBV12-3 or TRBV12-4 and J is TRBJ1-1; a weak D match, TRBD1 (5 bases). The V end was cut by 1 base, the J end by 2 bases, with 17 bases between. This CDR3 contains 17 residues. The CDR3 loop reads CASSLVAPGPGNTEAFF. The CDR3 DNA follows: TGTGCCAGCAGTTTAGTGGCCCCGGGACCGGGAAACACTGAAGCTTTCTTT.

In its sample, this clonotype was seen many times. The J gene is TRBJ2-5, the V gene TRBV7-2; D is ambiguous. Germline-derived CDR1 and CDR2 are SGHTA and FQGNSA. The length of the CDR3 is 15 residues. The V gene lost 2 bases and the J gene lost 2 bases, with 12 bases spanning the gap. CDR3 protein: CASSLTHSRQETQYF. In DNA form, the CDR3 reads TGTGCCAGCAGCTTAACTCATAGTAGACAAGAGACCCAGTACTTC.